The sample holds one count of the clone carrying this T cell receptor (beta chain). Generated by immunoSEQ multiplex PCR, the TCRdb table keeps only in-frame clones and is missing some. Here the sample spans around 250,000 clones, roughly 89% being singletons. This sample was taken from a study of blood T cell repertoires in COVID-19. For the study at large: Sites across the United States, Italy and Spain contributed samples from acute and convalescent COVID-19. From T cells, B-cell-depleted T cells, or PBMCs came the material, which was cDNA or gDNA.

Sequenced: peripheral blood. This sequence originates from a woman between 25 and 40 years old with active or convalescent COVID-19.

In nucleotides, the CDR3 is TGCGCCAGCAGCCAATCTATTAGCGGGGGCCCCTACAATGAGCAGTTCTTC. Protein sequence: CASSQSISGGPYNEQFF. The rearrangement uses TRBV4-1 and TRBJ2-1, with 9 bases lining up with TRBD2. This CDR3 contains 17 residues. Germline V gives CDR1 MGHRA, CDR2 YSYEKL. The J segment lost 2 bases and the V segment lost 2 bases, leaving 7 bases of the junction unmatched.